This TCR beta chain derives from a study of vaccination effects on CD4 cells after COVID-19. Study in general: Researchers obtained post-vaccine samples at a median of 72 days past the second dose.

Sequenced by immunoSEQ multiplex PCR; TCRdb stores in-frame clones only, minus some. The sample contains roughly 71,000 clones, approximately 81% of which appear only once. Worth noting for this clone: No antigen is known for it.

Using viral peptide pools, the ViraFEST assay grew out antigen-specific CD4+ T cells prior to sequencing. CD4+ T cell isolation took place after approximately 11 days of culture. BNT162b2 vaccine or mRNA-1273 vaccine was given to participants in two doses. Culturing of a few million PBMC per well took place with roughly 10 IU/ml IL-2 and 9 to 10 ug/ml peptides. Both day 3 and day 7 saw half the medium replaced with IL-2 medium. This CDR3 has 16 residues. The V gene's germline CDR1 is MDHEN and CDR2 SYDVKM. V shed 5 bases, J shed 4 bases, and the junction held 13 bases outside the gene matches. The material sequenced was CD4+ T cells from PBMCs cultured with HCoV-229E spike peptides, taken after COVID-19 vaccination. The clonotype originates from a human donor who received a COVID-19 vaccine. V gene TRBV28 combines with J gene TRBJ1-2; 7 nucleotides match TRBD1. In DNA, the CDR3 is TGTGCCAGCAGTATTCGACAGGGTGCTTCATCCTATGGCTACACCTTC. Amino acids: CASSIRQGASSYGYTF.